A single T cell receptor beta chain is shown here with its context. The sample has other DNA sequences that encode this CDR3 too. The researchers isolated CD4+ and CD8+ T cells from PBMCs by sorting. These data originate in a study of CD8+ T cells in alopecia areata. Per the germline V gene, CDR1 is SGHRS and CDR2 is YFSETQ. This CDR3 is built from 12 residues. V was clipped by 0 bases and J by 2 bases, with 3 bases between them. Extracted from the samples, RNA was reverse transcribed into cDNA to serve as the sequencing template. Libraries were prepared by immunoSEQ multiplex PCR; TCRdb keeps only in-frame clonotypes and omits some of them. The data show some 210,000 clones, with approximately 61% seen just once and around 0.44% held by the top ten.

This chain connects TRBV5-1 to TRBJ2-7; D gene ambiguous. The clonotype comes from a human donor with alopecia areata. This sample comprised CD4+ T cells sorted from blood, obtained at week 0. CDR3 region: CASSLGAYEQYF. For the CDR3, the DNA is TGCGCCAGCAGCTTGGGTGCCTACGAGCAGTACTTC.